The clone carrying this TCR beta chain showed up just a few times. Its specificity is not known. Germline CDR1 DFQATT, CDR2 SNEGSKA (reference sequence). The CDR3 runs to 12 residues. Unmatched junction bases numbered 7, after V lost 6 bases and J lost 10 bases. For the second PCR, which ran for roughly 6 to 11 cycles, a sample-barcoded 5' primer and a J-beta primer mix were used. Sequencing recovered at least 2.5 million CDR3-containing paired-end reads from each sample. TCRdb re-called the 5' RACE reads through MiXCR, storing one row per CDR3 protein. The sample has about a million distinct CDR3 sequences, around two fifths seen once. The sample originates from a study of blood T cells in healthy people across ages. Turning to the study itself: Through template switching, about one barcoded beta molecule was captured per two T cells, as measured in model experiments. Whole-study results and caveats: Both higher diversity and more naive CD4+ cells marked long-lived donors when set against aged donors.

This TCR derives from a man aged 18-30 years in good health. V gene TRBV20-1 combines with J gene TRBJ1-5, with 9 bases matching TRBD1. Sequencing was carried out using blood. Written as DNA, the CDR3 is TGCAGTGCACGGGACAGGGATTACCCCCAGCATTTT. The encoded protein is CSARDRDYPQHF.